Listed below are T cell receptor beta chains from one sample, sequenced in a study of T cell changes during pregnancy in multiple sclerosis. Assay used: immunoSEQ multiplex PCR; TCRdb lists only in-frame clones, some missing. The sample yields more than 80,000 clones, about 95% seen once. The starting material was peripheral blood, obtained in the second trimester of pregnancy. All receptors come from a female donor with multiple sclerosis, enrolled in a pregnancy study. Each CDR3 is given with its conserved first and last residue. A D gene is named only where the DNA matches it firmly. Clone size is given for some rows only: seen once, a few or many times, or a class if the clone is expanded.

d_call	v_call	j_call	clone_size	cdr3_length	cdr3_aa	cdr3_nt
TRBD2	TRBV7-6	TRBJ2-2	-	18	CASSFRVAGAPNTGELFF	TGTGCCAGCAGCTTTAGGGTAGCGGGAGCCCCGAACACCGGGGAGCTGTTTTTT
-	TRBV5-4	TRBJ1-1	-	13	CATAQGRNTEAFF	TGTGCCACCGCCCAGGGGCGGAACACTGAAGCTTTCTTT
-	TRBV19	TRBJ2-1	once	15	CASSIGLGLYNEQFF	TGTGCCAGTAGTATAGGACTAGGTCTATACAATGAGCAGTTCTTC
TRBD1	TRBV19	TRBJ2-4	once	18	CASSTQGRGAFTKNIQYF	TGTGCCAGTAGTACACAGGGGCGTGGAGCCTTTACCAAAAACATTCAGTACTTC
TRBD2	TRBV5-1	TRBJ2-1	-	13	CASRTSGSNEQFF	TGCGCCAGCAGGACTAGCGGGAGCAATGAGCAGTTCTTC
-	TRBV2	TRBJ1-2	-	12	CASSVVIYGYTF	TGTGCCAGCAGTGTTGTCATCTATGGCTACACCTTC
TRBD1	TRBV9	TRBJ2-1	-	15	CASSADRVSYNEQFF	TGTGCCAGCAGCGCGGACAGGGTATCTTACAATGAGCAGTTCTTC
TRBD1	TRBV7-8	TRBJ1-2	-	14	CASSPWDSPDGYTF	TGTGCCAGCAGCCCTTGGGACAGTCCAGATGGCTACACCTTC
-	TRBV7-9	TRBJ1-2	-	16	CASSFNQDLTNYGYTF	TGTGCCAGCAGCTTTAATCAGGACTTGACTAACTATGGCTACACCTTC
TRBD2	TRBV19	TRBJ2-2	-	15	CASIGAGEGTGELFF	TGTGCCAGTATAGGAGCGGGAGAGGGCACCGGGGAGCTGTTTTTT
-	TRBV27	TRBJ1-1	-	15	CASSLSGGGLTEAFF	TGTGCCAGCAGTTTATCGGGGGGGGGTCTAACTGAAGCTTTCTTT
-	TRBV30	TRBJ2-1	-	12	CAWSASRDEQFF	TGTGCCTGGAGTGCGTCACGGGATGAGCAGTTCTTC
TRBD2	TRBV5-1	TRBJ2-2	once	16	CASSLGLALELRELFF	TGCGCCAGCAGCCTCGGACTAGCGCTAGAGCTGCGGGAGCTGTTTTTT
TRBD1	TRBV19	TRBJ1-4	-	16	CASSTYRGSTNEKLFF	TGTGCCAGTAGTACCTACAGGGGTTCAACTAATGAAAAACTGTTTTTT
-	TRBV19	TRBJ1-3	once	14	CASSIGTGGNTIYF	TGTGCCAGTAGTATAGGTACAGGGGGAAACACCATATATTTT
TRBD2	TRBV7-8	TRBJ2-7	once	15	CASSAELAESYEQYF	TGTGCCAGCAGCGCGGAGCTAGCGGAGTCCTACGAGCAGTACTTC
TRBD2	TRBV5-1	TRBJ2-1	-	15	CASRPTSGRVFEQFF	TGCGCCAGCAGGCCGACTAGCGGGAGGGTATTTGAGCAGTTCTTC
TRBD2	TRBV6-6	TRBJ2-1	-	11	CASSNPSGKFF	TGTGCCAGCAGTAATCCTAGCGGGAAATTCTTC
TRBD2	TRBV29-1	TRBJ2-2	-	15	CSAYSGSGYTGELFF	TGCAGCGCGTATAGCGGGAGCGGGTACACCGGGGAGCTGTTTTTT
-	TRBV15	TRBJ1-5	-	18	CATSREIGRLSGNQPQHF	TGTGCCACCAGCAGAGAAATAGGCAGGCTAAGTGGCAATCAGCCCCAGCATTTT
TRBD2	TRBV28	TRBJ2-5	-	15	CASRGTSGGQETQYF	TGTGCCAGCCGCGGGACTAGCGGGGGACAAGAGACCCAGTACTTC
-	TRBV7-8	TRBJ1-1	once	12	CASSLARDGAFF	TGTGCCAGCAGCTTAGCGAGGGATGGGGCTTTCTTT
TRBD1	TRBV25-1	TRBJ2-5	-	15	CASRSTGTGKETQYF	TGTGCCAGCAGATCCACCGGGACAGGGAAAGAGACCCAGTACTTC
-	TRBV28	TRBJ1-4	-	15	CASSSQPGQNEKLFF	TGTGCCAGCAGTTCTCAACCGGGACAAAATGAAAAACTGTTTTTT
-	TRBV28	TRBJ1-5	-	13	CASRAQGNQPQHF	TGTGCCAGCAGAGCGCAGGGAAATCAGCCCCAGCATTTT
-	TRBV27	TRBJ2-7	-	14	CASSSGTSSYEQYF	TGTGCCAGCAGTTCGGGGACAAGCTCCTACGAGCAGTACTTC
-	TRBV21-1	TRBJ1-5	few	15	CASSSRGGFNQPQHF	TGTGCCAGCAGCTCGAGAGGGGGATTCAATCAGCCCCAGCATTTT
-	TRBV5-1	TRBJ2-7	-	15	CASSPRTERTYEQYF	TGCGCCAGCAGCCCCCGGACAGAACGAACCTACGAGCAGTACTTC
-	TRBV7-8	TRBJ1-5	-	14	CASSSRGYNQPQHF	TGTGCCAGCAGCTCCCGAGGGTACAATCAGCCCCAGCATTTT
TRBD2	TRBV4-1	TRBJ2-7	-	15	CASSHRSGTGYEQYF	TGCGCCAGCAGCCACCGAAGCGGGACGGGGTACGAGCAGTACTTC
TRBD1	TRBV9	TRBJ2-1	-	15	CASSAYKGAYNEQFF	TGTGCCAGCAGCGCCTATAAGGGGGCTTACAATGAGCAGTTCTTC
TRBD1	TRBV28	TRBJ1-1	-	15	CASSLLKGADTEAFF	TGTGCCAGCAGTTTATTGAAGGGGGCGGACACTGAAGCTTTCTTT
-	TRBV6-1	TRBJ2-7	-	14	CASSPRGTAYEQYF	TGTGCCAGCAGCCCAAGGGGGACGGCCTACGAGCAGTACTTC
-	TRBV27	TRBJ2-6	-	14	CASSLLSGANVLTF	TGTGCCAGCAGTTTACTCTCTGGGGCCAACGTCCTGACTTTC
-	TRBV12-1	TRBJ2-5	-	17	CASSDASWIIVDETQYF	TGTGCCAGCAGTGACGCTAGCTGGATCATCGTCGACGAGACCCAGTACTTC
-	TRBV6-6	TRBJ2-2	-	13	CASSRRQAGELFF	TGTGCCAGCAGCAGACGACAGGCCGGGGAGCTGTTTTTT
-	TRBV19	TRBJ2-7	-	13	CASSARQVNEQYF	TGTGCCAGTAGTGCCAGACAGGTAAACGAGCAGTACTTC
TRBD1	TRBV6-5	TRBJ1-5	-	14	CASSRQGENQPQHF	TGTGCCAGCAGTCGACAGGGTGAGAATCAGCCCCAGCATTTT
-	TRBV6-6	TRBJ1-2	few	14	CASTQGGSRYGYTF	TGTGCCAGCACGCAGGGAGGTTCGAGGTATGGCTACACCTTC
TRBD1	TRBV12-5	TRBJ1-2	-	14	CASGLGQGIYGYTF	TGTGCTAGTGGTTTAGGACAGGGGATCTATGGCTACACCTTC
TRBD1	TRBV29-1	TRBJ1-2	-	15	CSVMSWDRGQDGYTF	TGCAGCGTGATGAGCTGGGACAGGGGGCAAGACGGCTACACCTTC
-	TRBV6-1	TRBJ1-1	-	11	CASRWGAEAFF	TGTGCCAGCCGGTGGGGCGCTGAAGCTTTCTTT
-	TRBV27	TRBJ1-5	-	14	CASSLYTGNQPQHF	TGTGCCAGCAGTTTATATACAGGCAATCAGCCCCAGCATTTT
-	TRBV6-1	TRBJ1-2	-	13	CASTPRGGYGYTF	TGTGCCAGCACCCCGAGGGGGGGCTATGGCTACACCTTC
-	TRBV5-1	TRBJ2-1	-	16	CASSLAPRRAMDEQFF	TGCGCCAGCAGCTTGGCTCCGCGGCGGGCCATGGATGAGCAGTTCTTC
TRBD1	TRBV11-3	TRBJ2-3	-	17	CASSGDRGLGTTDTQYF	TGTGCCAGCAGTGGGGACAGGGGGCTGGGGACCACAGATACGCAGTATTTT
TRBD1	TRBV7-2	TRBJ2-1	-	15	CASSLRDRVINEQFF	TGTGCCAGCAGCTTAAGGGACAGGGTCATCAATGAGCAGTTCTTC
TRBD1	TRBV7-9	TRBJ1-1	-	16	CASSLGPGTGGTEAFF	TGTGCCAGCAGCTTAGGACCCGGGACAGGGGGTACTGAAGCTTTCTTT
-	TRBV5-1	TRBJ2-7	-	15	CASSRTGTRSYEQYF	TGCGCCAGCAGCCGAACCGGGACAAGATCGTACGAGCAGTACTTC
TRBD1	TRBV28	TRBJ2-4	once	16	CASSQPRQGSKNIQYF	TGTGCCAGCAGCCAACCGAGACAGGGTTCCAAAAACATTCAGTACTTC
TRBD2	TRBV4-2	TRBJ2-7	-	16	CASSQALAGGTYEQYF	TGTGCCAGCAGCCAAGCACTAGCGGGAGGCACCTACGAGCAGTACTTC
TRBD1	TRBV30	TRBJ1-2	-	15	CAYRDRAPPNYGYTF	TGTGCCTACCGGGACAGGGCTCCACCTAACTATGGCTACACCTTC
-	TRBV5-4	TRBJ1-2	-	11	CASSLSSGYTF	TGTGCCAGCAGCTTGTCGAGTGGCTACACCTTC
-	TRBV7-2	TRBJ2-1	-	14	CASTRRGPYNEQFF	TGTGCCAGCACCCGGAGGGGGCCCTACAATGAGCAGTTCTTC
-	TRBV15	TRBJ2-3	-	16	CATSSRQISSTDTQYF	TGTGCCACCAGCTCCCGACAGATTTCTAGCACAGATACGCAGTATTTT
TRBD2	TRBV10-3	TRBJ2-5	-	15	CAISEMASGVETQYF	TGTGCCATCAGTGAAATGGCTAGCGGGGTAGAGACCCAGTACTTC
-	TRBV19	TRBJ1-5	few	15	CASNLRNRAGQPQHF	TGTGCCAGTAACCTTAGGAACAGGGCTGGTCAGCCCCAGCATTTT
TRBD2	TRBV7-9	TRBJ2-2	-	15	CASSFSGENTGELFF	TGTGCCAGCAGCTTTAGCGGGGAGAACACCGGGGAGCTGTTTTTT